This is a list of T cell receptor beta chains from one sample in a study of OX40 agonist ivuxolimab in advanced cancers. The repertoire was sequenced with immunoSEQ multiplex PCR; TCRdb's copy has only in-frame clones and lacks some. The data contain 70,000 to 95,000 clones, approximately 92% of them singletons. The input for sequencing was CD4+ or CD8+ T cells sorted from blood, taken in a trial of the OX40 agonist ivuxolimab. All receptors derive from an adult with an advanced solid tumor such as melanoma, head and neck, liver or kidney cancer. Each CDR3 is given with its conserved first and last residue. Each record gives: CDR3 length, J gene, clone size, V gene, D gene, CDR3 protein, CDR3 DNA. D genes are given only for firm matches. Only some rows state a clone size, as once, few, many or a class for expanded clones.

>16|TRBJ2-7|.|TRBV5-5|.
CASSSPSGTLSYEQYF
TGTGCCAGCAGCAGCCCCTCCGGGACGCTCTCCTACGAGCAGTACTTC
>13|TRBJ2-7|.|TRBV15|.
CATGRDTSYEQYF
TGTGCCACCGGAAGGGACACCTCCTACGAGCAGTACTTC
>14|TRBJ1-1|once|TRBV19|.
CASSIRHSNTEAFF
TGTGCCAGTAGTATAAGGCATTCGAACACTGAAGCTTTCTTT
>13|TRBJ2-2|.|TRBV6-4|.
CASSDSYTGELFF
TGTGCCAGCAGTGACTCTTACACCGGGGAGCTGTTTTTT
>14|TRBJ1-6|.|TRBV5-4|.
CASSRTDNNSPLHF
TGTGCCAGCAGCCGGACAGATAATAATTCACCCCTCCACTTT
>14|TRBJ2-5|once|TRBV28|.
CASGVTSTQETQYF
TGTGCCAGCGGCGTGACTAGTACCCAGGAGACCCAGTACTTC
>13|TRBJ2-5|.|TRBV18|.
CASSPGYQETQYF
TGTGCCAGCTCACCCGGGTACCAAGAGACCCAGTACTTC
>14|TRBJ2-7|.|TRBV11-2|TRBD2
CASSLNRGAYEQYF
TGTGCCAGCAGCTTAAATCGGGGGGCCTACGAGCAGTACTTC
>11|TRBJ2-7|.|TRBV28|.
CASSSTWEQYF
TGTGCCAGCAGTAGTACCTGGGAGCAGTACTTC
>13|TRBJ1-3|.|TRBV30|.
CACPTGSGNTIYF
TGTGCCTGCCCGACAGGCTCTGGAAACACCATATATTTT
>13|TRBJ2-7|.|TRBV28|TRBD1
CASGSGQSYEQYF
TGTGCCAGCGGATCGGGACAGTCCTACGAGCAGTACTTC
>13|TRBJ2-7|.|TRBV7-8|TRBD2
CASSIAGGPPQYF
TGTGCCAGCAGCATAGCGGGAGGGCCCCCGCAGTACTTC
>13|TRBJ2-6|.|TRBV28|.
CASSFSGANVLTF
TGTGCCAGCAGTTTCTCTGGGGCCAACGTCCTGACTTTC
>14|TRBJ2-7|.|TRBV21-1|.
CASSKVAGSYEQYF
TGTGCCAGCAGCAAGGTGGCAGGTTCCTACGAGCAGTACTTC
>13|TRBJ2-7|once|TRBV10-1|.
CASQLSGTYEQYF
TGCGCCAGCCAACTCTCAGGGACCTACGAGCAGTACTTC
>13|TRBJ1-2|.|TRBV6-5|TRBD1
CASTTGGGYGYTF
TGTGCCAGCACCACAGGGGGTGGCTATGGCTACACCTTC
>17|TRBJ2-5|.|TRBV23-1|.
CASSRGVLHSKRETQYF
TGCGCCAGCAGTCGAGGGGTGTTGCACTCGAAGCGGGAGACCCAGTACTTC
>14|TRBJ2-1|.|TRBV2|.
CASSDSVQHNEQFF
TGTGCCAGCAGTGATAGCGTCCAACACAATGAGCAGTTCTTC
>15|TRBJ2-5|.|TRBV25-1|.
CASSELRGTQETQYF
TGTGCCAGCAGTGAATTACGGGGAACCCAAGAGACCCAGTACTTC
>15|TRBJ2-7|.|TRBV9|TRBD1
CASSAGQGVSYEQYF
TGTGCCAGCAGCGCAGGACAGGGGGTCTCCTACGAGCAGTACTTC
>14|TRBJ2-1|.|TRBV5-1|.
CASSLVLGDNEQFF
TGCGCCAGCAGCTTGGTATTGGGAGACAATGAGCAGTTCTTC
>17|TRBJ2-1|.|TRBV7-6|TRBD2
CASSLTSGGTSYNEQFF
TGTGCCAGCAGCCTTACTAGCGGGGGTACCTCCTACAATGAGCAGTTCTTC
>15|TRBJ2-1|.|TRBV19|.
CASSIGGTSYNEQFF
TGTGCCAGTAGTATTGGCGGGACCTCCTACAATGAGCAGTTCTTC
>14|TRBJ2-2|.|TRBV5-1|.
CASSLVRNTGELFF
TGCGCCAGCAGCTTGGTAAGGAACACCGGGGAGCTGTTTTTT
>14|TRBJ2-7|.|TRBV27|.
CASSLRTRPYEQYF
TGTGCCAGCAGTTTGAGGACACGACCCTACGAGCAGTACTTC
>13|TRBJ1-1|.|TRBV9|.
CASSVREGSEAFF
TGTGCCAGCAGCGTAAGGGAGGGGTCTGAAGCTTTCTTT
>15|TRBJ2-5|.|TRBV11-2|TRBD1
CASSLSQGGAETQYF
TGTGCCAGCAGCTTATCACAGGGGGGTGCAGAGACCCAGTACTTC
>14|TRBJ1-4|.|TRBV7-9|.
CASSPLGAWEKLFF
TGTGCCAGCAGCCCGCTAGGGGCTTGGGAAAAACTGTTTTTT
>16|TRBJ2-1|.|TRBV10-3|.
CAISGGGADIYNEQFF
TGTGCCATCAGTGGAGGGGGGGCCGATATCTACAATGAGCAGTTCTTC
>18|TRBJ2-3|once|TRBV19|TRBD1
CASKTGGQGLRGTDTQYF
TGTGCCAGTAAAACCGGGGGACAGGGTCTCAGGGGCACAGATACGCAGTATTTT
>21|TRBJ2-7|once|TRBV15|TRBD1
CATSRDTRLGTVGTGFHEQYF
TGTGCCACCAGCAGAGATACCCGCCTCGGTACTGTCGGGACAGGGTTCCACGAGCAGTACTTC
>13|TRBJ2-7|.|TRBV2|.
CASRWGGGNEQYF
TGTGCCAGCCGTTGGGGAGGAGGTAACGAGCAGTACTTC
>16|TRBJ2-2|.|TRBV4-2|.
CASSQEPAGATGELFF
TGTGCCAGCAGCCAAGAGCCGGCAGGGGCTACCGGGGAGCTGTTTTTT
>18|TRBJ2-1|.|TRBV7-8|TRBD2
CASSLTLRLAGVYNEQFF
TGTGCCAGCAGCTTAACCCTAAGACTAGCGGGAGTCTACAATGAGCAGTTCTTC
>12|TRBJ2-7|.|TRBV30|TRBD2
CAWSAGGYEQYF
TGTGCCTGGAGTGCGGGGGGATACGAGCAGTACTTC
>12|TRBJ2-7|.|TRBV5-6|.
CASSSPLAVEYF
TGTGCCAGCAGCTCTCCTTTGGCGGTCGAGTACTTC
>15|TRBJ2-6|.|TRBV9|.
CASSVEGSGANVLTF
TGTGCCAGCAGCGTAGAAGGGTCTGGGGCCAACGTCCTGACTTTC
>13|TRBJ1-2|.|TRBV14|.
CASSPRIQYGYTF
TGTGCCAGCAGCCCAAGGATCCAGTATGGCTACACCTTC
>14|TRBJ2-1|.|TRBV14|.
CASRRAAGKDEQFF
TGTGCCAGCAGGAGGGCTGCAGGGAAGGATGAGCAGTTCTTC
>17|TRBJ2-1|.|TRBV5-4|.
CASSLLGRPGLDNEQFF
TGTGCCAGCAGCTTGCTCGGTCGGCCGGGACTTGACAATGAGCAGTTCTTC
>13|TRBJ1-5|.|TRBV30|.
CAWSVSSNQPQHF
TGTGCCTGGAGTGTTAGTAGCAATCAGCCCCAGCATTTT
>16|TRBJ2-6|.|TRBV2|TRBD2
CASSVSGVPGANVLTF
TGTGCCAGCAGTGTCAGCGGGGTTCCTGGGGCCAACGTCCTGACTTTC
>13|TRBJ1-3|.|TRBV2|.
CASSYGTGNTIYF
TGTGCCAGCAGCTACGGGACTGGAAACACCATATATTTT
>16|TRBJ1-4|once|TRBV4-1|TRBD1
CASSQEGDRGNEKLFF
TGCGCCAGCAGCCAAGAGGGGGACAGGGGGAATGAAAAACTGTTTTTT
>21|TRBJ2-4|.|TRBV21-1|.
CASSPRYRDRENTLAKNIQYF
TGTGCCAGCAGCCCACGCTACCGGGACAGGGAAAATACCCTAGCCAAAAACATTCAGTACTTC
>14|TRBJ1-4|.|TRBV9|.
CASSVGLDVGKLFF
TGTGCCAGCAGCGTAGGACTTGATGTTGGGAAACTGTTTTTT
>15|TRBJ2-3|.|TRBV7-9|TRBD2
CASRRLAGNTDTQYF
TGTGCCAGCAGAAGACTAGCGGGGAACACAGATACGCAGTATTTT
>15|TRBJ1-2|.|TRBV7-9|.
CASSLHRSSPYGYTF
TGTGCCAGCAGTCTTCACAGGAGCTCCCCCTATGGCTACACCTTC
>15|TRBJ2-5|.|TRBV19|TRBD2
CASSTPSGDQETQYF
TGTGCCAGTAGCACTCCTAGCGGAGATCAAGAGACCCAGTACTTC
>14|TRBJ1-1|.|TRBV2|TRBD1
CASGRAGGATEAFF
TGTGCCAGCGGACGGGCAGGGGGGGCCACTGAAGCTTTCTTT
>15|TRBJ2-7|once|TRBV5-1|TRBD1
CASSGTGTGTNEQYF
TGCGCCAGCAGCGGTACCGGGACAGGGACAAACGAGCAGTACTTC
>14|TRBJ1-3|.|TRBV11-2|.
CASSPPRVGNTIYF
TGTGCCAGCAGCCCCCCCCGGGTGGGAAACACCATATATTTT
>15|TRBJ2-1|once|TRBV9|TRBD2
CASSARGSGSNEQFF
TGTGCCAGCAGCGCCCGCGGGAGTGGCTCGAATGAGCAGTTCTTC
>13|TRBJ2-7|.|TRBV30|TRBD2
CAWSPGLANEQYF
TGTGCCTGGAGTCCAGGACTAGCGAACGAGCAGTACTTC
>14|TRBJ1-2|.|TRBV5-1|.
CASSLEAGSAGYTF
TGCGCCAGCAGCTTGGAGGCAGGCTCGGCTGGCTACACCTTC
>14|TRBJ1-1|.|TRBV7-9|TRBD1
CASSLGTANTEAFF
TGTGCCAGCAGCCTAGGGACAGCGAACACTGAAGCTTTCTTT
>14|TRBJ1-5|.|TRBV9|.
CASSVDSQNQPQHF
TGTGCCAGCAGCGTAGACAGCCAAAATCAGCCCCAGCATTTT
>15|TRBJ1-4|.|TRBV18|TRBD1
CASSPTGQSNEKLFF
TGTGCCAGCTCACCGACGGGACAGTCAAATGAAAAACTGTTTTTT
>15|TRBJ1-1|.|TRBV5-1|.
CASSLVGSSDTEAFF
TGCGCCAGCAGCTTGGTTGGGTCGAGTGACACTGAAGCTTTCTTT